This T cell receptor (beta chain) is drawn from a study of shared clonotypes between healthy human individuals (dated by TCRdb to 2020 to 2021). About the full investigation: The cohort comprised a couple of women and a few men aged 18 to 49 years. For each donor, three plates each were used for CD4 naive and CD4 memory, two plates were used for CD8 naive, and one plate was used for CD8 memory. Leukapheresis yielded between about 0.8 and 9.5 billion PBMCs per donor. To estimate repertoire size and how much clonotype sharing occurs between individuals, the study deeply sequenced the blood TCR repertoires of about 5 healthy adults. To increase sequencing depth and limit assay-specific biases, TCR repertoire library preparation and sequencing were carried out by different laboratories using diverse techniques. General conclusions and limits of the study: Clonotypes shared by all four sorted-subset donors showed higher generation probabilities than non-shared clonotypes. Incomplete sequencing was indicated by rarefaction of sorted-subset datasets, despite the large sequencing depth. Pairwise subsampling led to the expectation that sequencing depth would affect the degree of clonotype sharing among donors. Approximately 5% of naive CD4, 3.5% of naive CD8, roughly 2.4% of memory CD4, and about 0.4% of memory CD8 clonotypes were shared across several donors. Sampling was restricted to blood, and TCR repertoires in tissue are likely to differ from TCR repertoires in blood. Because the study included only a small number of donors, the genetic and exposure-history diversity represented was limited. Larger estimated clonotype richness was generally found for naive subsets than for memory subsets.

Using the deep immunoSEQ assay, TCR CDR3 regions were amplified from genomic DNA by multiplex PCR. Genomic DNA extracted from each cell subset was distributed evenly over all wells of several immunoSEQ 96-well plates, and each plate served as one replicate. For sorted subsets, roughly 200 ng of genomic DNA, equivalent to 25,000 to 30,000 T cell genomes, went into each replicate PCR. Purified libraries were quantified with a Qubit 3.0 fluorometer, sized on a Bioanalyzer 2100, and re-quantified with the KAPA Library Quantification kit. Every immunoSEQ 96-well plate was sequenced on a separate single-read 150-cycle Illumina NextSeq 550 flow cell. From the authors' description of their analysis: Because the immunoSEQ output held only junctional sequences and lacked quality scores, the filtering could not match the filtering applied to full-length reads. To assign V/J genes and CDR3, sequences were annotated using PyIR, a Python wrapper for IgBLAST v1.9, with IMGT germline references. Reads were filtered out if the reads had weak V/J assignments (E-value above 1e-6), no CDR3, stop codons, out-of-frame junctions, or ambiguous translated residues. V3J clonotypes were defined by identical inferred V gene, J gene, and CDR3 amino acid sequence. Percentage overlap between repertoires was calculated by dividing the number of shared unique clonotypes by the size of the smaller repertoire. Three approaches were used to assess repertoire richness: RTK rarefaction, the Chao1 estimator, and Recon v2.1 estimates of unobserved clonotypes. Generation probabilities for all TCRbeta clonotypes obtained by the gDNA method from a handful of donors were computed using OLGA. TCRdb stores this immuneACCESS table with in-frame sequences only. Part of the clones is absent; in the studies checked, under half of the shortfall reflects unresolved V genes, and no reason is known for the rest. Clone size and V and J calls were adopted from that table, with D and trimming inferred from the DNA. In this sample the table shows about 2,100,000 clones, just over 90% of which occur a single time. The ten largest account for roughly 1.8% of the sample.

Note on this clone: Its recognized antigen is unknown. No much larger clone exists at a distance of one base, and base qualities are not known.

For the CD8 naive samples, CD45RO-negative cells were positively selected for CCR7, yielding a CD45RA+CCR7+ population from which TemRA cells were excluded. Donors were healthy HIV-negative adults with no recently reported acute infections or vaccinations. All donors were Caucasian adults living in Nashville, Tennessee, USA. Blood was collected by leukapheresis, and PBMCs were isolated by Ficoll-Histopaque density gradient centrifugation and then cryopreserved in liquid nitrogen vapor phase. Purity and quantity of every magnetically sorted T cell population were checked by analytical flow cytometry. From each sorted fraction, genomic DNA was isolated and quantified by UV absorbance on a Nanodrop 2000c. From cysteine to phenylalanine, the CDR3 is 15 amino acids long. Just the 45-base CDR3 DNA is kept, in frame starting at base 1. Unmatched junction bases come to 5, with V trimmed by 3 bases and J by 5 bases. CDR1 and CDR2, per the germline V gene, are SGDLS and YYNGEE.

What was sequenced was naive CD8+ T cells from PBMCs. According to the study, the label for this sample's cell subset or site signals: CD45RA+CCR7+. Recombination linked TRBV9 to TRBJ2-7; TRBD2 agrees with 13 junctional bases. The receptor was isolated from a man aged 18 to 29 in good health. Some clones in this sample may be carry-over from other donors' samples. The nucleotide sequence reads as follows: TGTGCCAGCAGCGGCGGGACTAGCGGGGTCCACGAGCAGTACTTC. Translated, it reads CASSGGTSGVHEQYF.